The next 2 T cell receptor beta chains were all read from a single sample in a study of cytomegalovirus exposure and HLA in healthy donors. PCR employed 60 Vbeta and 13 Jbeta primers. The repertoire was sequenced with immunoSEQ multiplex PCR; TCRdb's copy has only in-frame clones and lacks some. The sample carries some 140,000 clones, about 82% recorded once. The specimen was PBMCs. All receptors come from a man younger than 40 in good health.

This chain connects TRBV10-2 to TRBJ2-2; D is unresolved. This CDR3 region has 13 residues. The V gene lost 0 bases and the J gene lost 3 bases, with 2 bases spanning the gap. The germline V gene encodes CDR1 WSHSY and CDR2 SAAADI. In DNA form, the CDR3 reads TGCGCCAGCAGTGAGTCCTACACCGGGGAGCTGTTTTTT. It specifies CASSESYTGELFF.

The chain joins TRBV7-9 to TRBJ2-5, with D possibly matching TRBD2 (5 bases). The V gene lost 5 bases and the J gene lost 2 bases, with 6 bases spanning the gap. CDR3 size: 12 residues. Germline assignment: CDR1 SEHNR and CDR2 FQNEAQ (reference sequence). CDR3 sequence: CASSTGQETQYF. CDR3 sequence (DNA): TGTGCCAGCAGCACGGGACAAGAGACCCAGTACTTC.